The 21 T cell receptor beta chains in this list originate from one sample, sequenced in a study of blood T cell repertoires in COVID-19. Profiled with immunoSEQ multiplex PCR; TCRdb holds only in-frame clones, not every one. The repertoire has over 200,000 clones, less than 90% of them found once; the top ten carry 3% to 3.5%. Sequencing input: PBMCs or T cells enriched from blood (not recorded which). Receptor source: a woman aged 45-60 years in a cohort exposed to, infected with or recovered from COVID-19 (not recorded which).

V gene TRBV5-6 combines with J gene TRBJ1-1; possible D gene TRBD1, 6 bases. Germline assignment: CDR1 SGHDT and CDR2 YYEEEE. The CDR3 is made up of 12 amino acids. Trimming left V 7 bases short and J 5 bases short, with 12 bases between. CDR3 protein: CASAQGWTEAFF. The CDR3 DNA is TGTGCCAGCGCACAGGGCTGGACTGAAGCTTTCTTT.

CDR3 in amino acids: CASSQWGQGSNQPQHF. CDR3 coding DNA: TGTGCCAGCAGTCAATGGGGACAGGGTAGCAATCAGCCCCAGCATTTT. The chain recombines TRBV6-6 with TRBJ1-5; the match to TRBD1 covers 9 bases. The CDR3 extends over 16 amino acids. CDR1 and CDR2 (germline): MNHNY, SVGAGI (reference sequence). Trimming cost V 5 bases and J 0 bases; bases outside gene matches: 5.

The gene calls are TRBV2 and TRBJ1-6; 7 positions agree with TRBD1. The CDR3 length is 15 residues. The ends lost 5 bases at V and 4 bases at J; junction bases unmatched: 5. Germline lookup yields CDR1 SNHLY and CDR2 FYNNEI. DNA of the CDR3: TGTGCCAGCAGTTCACGGGACAGTTATAATTCACCCCTCCACTTT. Its protein is CASSSRDSYNSPLHF.

The chain recombines TRBV3-1 (or the pseudogene TRBV3-2) with TRBJ2-1; 7 bases fit TRBD1. The CDR3 consists of 12 residues. Germline CDR1 reads LGHDT; CDR2 reads YNNKEL (reference sequence). V gave up 5 bases and J gave up 10 bases; unmatched junction bases: 5. For the CDR3, the DNA is TGTGCCAGCAGCTCGACAGGGTGGGAGCAGTTCTTC. Protein sequence: CASSSTGWEQFF.

The J gene is TRBJ1-2, the V gene TRBV6-4; D is uncertain. The germline V and J ends were trimmed by 5 bases and 2 bases, with 15 bases remaining between them. The CDR3 length is 15 residues. The germline gives CDR1 MRHNA, CDR2 SNTAGT. In nucleotides, the CDR3 is TGTGCCAGCAGTTTTTTCCCGGGAACCAACTATGGCTACACCTTC. Amino acid sequence: CASSFFPGTNYGYTF.

The CDR3 DNA follows: TGTGCCAGCAGCCAAGGCGTAGCCGGGGCCAACGTCCTGACTTTC. It yields the protein CASSQGVAGANVLTF. The genes are TRBV3-1 (or the pseudogene TRBV3-2) and TRBJ2-6, with D unresolved. The ends were cut back, 1 base at V and 4 bases at J, with 8 bases in the middle. The CDR3 runs to 15 residues. Germline V lookup: CDR1 LGHDT, CDR2 YNNKEL (reference sequence).

In this sample, this clone turned up once. The genes are TRBV5-4 and TRBJ2-7; 8 bases are shared with TRBD2. CDR3 size: 16 residues. Trimming cost V 3 bases and J 4 bases; bases outside gene matches: 12. In germline, CDR1 is SGHNT, CDR2 YYREEE (reference sequence). The CDR3 DNA is TGTGCCAGCAGCTCAAAGCGGGGGCAGGTCTCATACGAGCAGTACTTC. Its protein product is CASSSKRGQVSYEQYF. Variable domain in full (rest from reference TRBV5-4 and TRBJ2-7): ETGVTQSPTHLIKTRGQQVTLRCSSQSGHNTVSWYQQALGQGPQFIFQYYREEENGRGNFPPRFSGLQFPNYSSELNVNALELDDSALYLCASSSKRGQVSYEQYFGPGTRLTVT.

This clone was counted only a few times. The rearrangement joins TRBV18 to TRBJ2-2, with D unresolved. V was clipped by 6 bases and J by 1 base, with 6 bases between them. The length of the CDR3 is 13 residues. Germline CDR1 is KGHSH and CDR2 is LQKENI. CDR3: CASSPRNTGELFF. CDR3 nucleotides: TGTGCCAGCTCCCCCAGGAACACCGGGGAGCTGTTTTTT.

J is TRBJ2-1 and V is TRBV5-1, with 7 bases fitting TRBD2. There are 15 residues in the CDR3. CDR1 and CDR2 from the germline V gene are SGHRS and YFSETQ. The trim removed 1 base at V and 7 bases at J, leaving 8 bases unmatched. The chain's CDR3 is CASSLSGLGLNEQFF. CDR3 DNA sequence: TGCGCCAGCAGCTTGTCGGGGCTGGGACTAAATGAGCAGTTCTTC.

This clone was observed a few times. The CDR3 here is CASSSSGTGLSPLHF. In DNA form, the CDR3 reads TGCGCCAGCAGCTCCTCCGGGACAGGGCTTTCACCCCTCCACTTT. The V gene is TRBV5-1, the J gene TRBJ1-6; TRBD1 matches 9 bases. Germline CDR1 is SGHRS and CDR2 is YFSETQ. J was trimmed by 9 bases and V by 3 bases; bases with no gene match: 7. The CDR3 spans 15 residues.

This clone was found a few times. The chain joins TRBV13 to TRBJ2-1; D is possibly TRBD2 (6 bases). The CDR3 has 14 residues. Per germline, CDR1 PRHDT and CDR2 FYEKMQ (reference sequence). The V gene lost 5 bases and the J gene lost 7 bases, with 15 bases spanning the gap. The CDR3 DNA sequence: TGTGCCAGCAGCCGCGGGATGGGTGGAAATGAGCAGTTCTTC. Encoded protein: CASSRGMGGNEQFF.

This chain joins TRBV7-2 and TRBJ1-1, with 10 bases identical to TRBD1. With 5 bases clipped from V and 10 bases from J, the junction kept 10 bases outside the gene matches. Per germline, CDR1 SGHTA and CDR2 FQGNSA. This CDR3 is built from 14 residues. In DNA form, the CDR3 reads TGTGCCAGCAGCCTAGGGGGACAGGGGCTCGCAGCTTTCTTT. It encodes CASSLGGQGLAAFF.

The chain combines TRBV3-1 (or the pseudogene TRBV3-2) with TRBJ2-5, with 11 bases matching TRBD2. The V gene end was trimmed by 5 bases and the J gene end by 5 bases; junction bases not matched to a gene: 13. Germline-derived CDR1 and CDR2 are LGHDT and YNNKEL (reference sequence). This CDR3 has 17 amino acids. Here the CDR3 DNA reads TGTGCCAGCAGCTCTGCAACTAGCGGGGGCCGGCGTGAGACCCAGTACTTC. Its protein is CASSSATSGGRRETQYF.

The V and J genes are TRBV19 and TRBJ2-1; 14 bases are shared with TRBD2. This CDR3 contains 15 residues. J lost 5 bases, V lost 5 bases, and 2 bases had no gene match. Looked up from germline, CDR1 is LNHDA and CDR2 is SQIVND (reference sequence). CDR3: CASSGTSGGNNEQFF. Here the CDR3 DNA reads TGTGCCAGTAGTGGGACTAGCGGGGGAAACAATGAGCAGTTCTTC.

This clone has a count of ten or more. The DNA for the CDR3 is TGTGCCAGCTCCCACACAGGTTACTACAATGAGCAGTTCTTC. As protein: CASSHTGYYNEQFF. The chain joins TRBV18 to TRBJ2-1, with D perhaps TRBD1 (5 bases). Germline lookup yields CDR1 KGHSH and CDR2 LQKENI. CDR3 length equals 14 residues. V lost 6 bases and J lost 3, with 12 bases in between.

The V gene is TRBV7-2, the J gene TRBJ1-2, with 9 bases that match TRBD1. The CDR3 spans 14 residues. Germline CDR1 reads SGHTA; CDR2 reads FQGNSA. Trimming took 5 bases from V and 5 from J; bases not matched to a gene: 6. The CDR3 here is CASSHPGQGYGYTF. The CDR3 nucleotides read TGTGCCAGCAGCCACCCCGGACAGGGGTATGGCTACACCTTC.

The J gene is TRBJ1-6, the V gene TRBV19; D perhaps matches TRBD1 (6 bases). The CDR3 runs to 15 residues. Germline CDR1 is LNHDA and CDR2 is SQIVND (reference sequence). V shed 5 bases and J shed 5 bases, with 13 bases lying between them. Here the CDR3 reads CASSRPGHNNSPLHF. The CDR3 DNA sequence: TGTGCCAGTAGTCGTCCGGGACACAATAATTCACCCCTCCACTTT.

J is TRBJ2-7 and V is TRBV27; 7 positions match TRBD1. The ends lost 2 bases at V and 3 bases at J; junction bases unmatched: 13. Germline loops: CDR1 MNHEY, CDR2 SMNVEV (reference sequence). The CDR3 loop spans 17 amino acids. CDR3 in DNA: TGTGCCAGCAGTTTAGGTATAACGGACAGGTCACGCTACGAGCAGTACTTC. Protein product: CASSLGITDRSRYEQYF.

J is TRBJ2-4 and V is TRBV5-1; D is ambiguous. CDR1 is SGHRS and CDR2 is YFSETQ in the germline V gene. The CDR3 extends over 16 amino acids. The germline V and J ends were trimmed by 0 bases and 0 bases, with 10 bases remaining between them. The CDR3 sequence is CASSLDAALAKNIQYF. CDR3 coding DNA: TGCGCCAGCAGCTTGGATGCGGCTTTAGCCAAAAACATTCAGTACTTC.

This clone was seen only once. The chain combines TRBV27 with TRBJ1-1; TRBD1 aligns across 8 bases. This CDR3 is built from 16 residues. V lost 0 bases and J lost 5; bases outside the gene matches: 8. Germline CDR1 reads MNHEY; CDR2 reads SMNVEV (reference sequence). This chain's CDR3 is CASSLSVRDRKTEAFF. DNA of the CDR3: TGTGCCAGCAGTTTATCGGTCAGGGACAGGAAAACTGAAGCTTTCTTT.

The gene calls are TRBV4-3 and TRBJ2-1; TRBD2 aligns across 12 bases. The junction had 12 bases not matched to a gene; V was cut back by 7 bases and J by 8 bases. The CDR3 spans 16 residues. Germline values: CDR1 LGHNA, CDR2 YSLEER. The CDR3 is CASKKLAGGIGDEQFF. Here the CDR3 DNA reads TGCGCCAGCAAGAAACTAGCGGGGGGCATAGGTGATGAGCAGTTCTTC.